These 7 T cell receptor beta chains were sequenced from one sample in a study of Ad26.COV2.S vaccination and SARS-CoV-2 variants. Some clones are missing from TCRdb's copy, which holds only in-frame ones; the method was immunoSEQ multiplex PCR. The profile shows about 350,000 clones, 92% of them singletons. The sequenced sample was peripheral blood, obtained after recovery from COVID-19. The receptor set was obtained from a human donor who had recovered from COVID-19.

The V call is TRBV10-3, the J call TRBJ1-6, with 8 bases that match TRBD1. Germline CDR1 and CDR2: ENHRY and SYGVKD. The V segment lost 2 bases and the J segment 10 bases; nucleotides outside the gene matches: 4. This CDR3 comprises 14 residues. The DNA of the CDR3 is TGTGCCATCAGTGAGGGACAGGGCGTCTCACCCCTCCACTTT. This translates into CAISEGQGVSPLHF.

The rearrangement uses TRBV24-1 and TRBJ2-1; 7 bases agree with TRBD2. The germline V gene has CDR1 KGHDR and CDR2 SFDVKD. The CDR3 is made up of 12 amino acids. Losses at the gene ends were 10 bases for V and 7 bases for J; bases not matched to a gene: 6. The CDR3 region has the DNA TGTGCCACGGGGGGGTTGGGGAATGAGCAGTTCTTC. As protein: CATGGLGNEQFF.

The chain uses TRBV5-6 and TRBJ2-2; D gene ambiguous. The ends were cut back, 0 bases at V and 5 bases at J, with 5 bases in the middle. Germline V lookup: CDR1 SGHDT, CDR2 YYEEEE. The CDR3 totals 13 residues. For the CDR3, the DNA is TGTGCCAGCAGCTTGGGCTTAACCGGGGAGCTGTTTTTT. Its protein is CASSLGLTGELFF.

The chain carries TRBV5-1 and TRBJ1-6; D might be TRBD1 (6 bases). V lost 4 bases to trimming and J lost 11 bases, with 19 bases between them. This CDR3 spans 15 amino acids. Germline CDR1 is SGHRS and CDR2 is YFSETQ. The CDR3 region is CASSTKGGELAPLHF. The DNA for the CDR3 is TGCGCCAGCAGCACAAAAGGGGGGGAATTGGCACCCCTCCACTTT.

The rearrangement links TRBV6-5 to TRBJ1-3; D is undetermined. The CDR3 is 15 amino acids. Germline V gene lookup returns CDR1 MNHEY and CDR2 SVGAGI. Trimming removed 2 bases at V and 0 bases at J, with 8 bases between. DNA of the CDR3: TGTGCCAGCAGTTACAATTGGAACTCTGGAAACACCATATATTTT. Translated: CASSYNWNSGNTIYF.

This sequence joins TRBV2 and TRBJ2-7; 8 nucleotides line up with TRBD1. This CDR3 is built from 15 residues. CDR1 is SNHLY, CDR2 FYNNEI, per germline. The J segment lost 7 bases and the V segment lost 7 bases, leaving 15 bases of the junction unmatched. The CDR3 DNA sequence: TGTGCCAGCATTAAAACCCGGACAGGGATAGGAGAGCAGTACTTC. Its translation is CASIKTRTGIGEQYF.

The chain combines TRBV19 with TRBJ2-7; D may match TRBD1 or TRBD2 (5 bases each). Deletions cut 6 bases from V and 2 bases from J, with 17 bases between. This CDR3 is built from 15 residues. The V gene's germline CDR1 is LNHDA and CDR2 SQIVND (reference sequence). The CDR3 is CASRKTGPGTYEQYF. The CDR3 nucleotides are TGTGCCAGTAGGAAAACGGGACCGGGGACCTACGAGCAGTACTTC.